The 32 T cell receptor beta chains below all came from one sample that was sequenced in a study of siplizumab effects on memory and regulatory T cells. Here immunoSEQ multiplex PCR was the method, and the copy in TCRdb shows in-frame clones only, minus some. The repertoire consists of about 110,000 clones, with 92% occurring once and the leading ten covering under 0.75%. The sequencing sample was made of Tregs sorted from blood. The origin of the receptors is a human donor in good health.

The chain employs TRBV5-5 and TRBJ1-4; no clear D gene. Germline V gene sequence: CDR1 SGHKS, CDR2 YYEKEE (reference sequence). The CDR3 runs 18 residues. Between the trimmed V and J ends, which lost 3 bases and 5 bases, there was a span of 23 bases. In DNA, the CDR3 is TGTGCCAGCAGCTCAATGCCCTTAACCCCGTCCAAAAATGAAAAACTGTTTTTT. It specifies CASSSMPLTPSKNEKLFF.

The chain employs TRBV4-1 and TRBJ2-2; TRBD2 agrees at 12 bases. There are 16 residues in the CDR3. The ends lost 4 bases at V and 5 bases at J; junction bases unmatched: 5. CDR1 MGHRA and CDR2 YSYEKL come from the germline V gene. The chain's CDR3 is CASSLRLAGDTGELFF. As DNA, the CDR3 is TGCGCCAGCAGCCTGAGACTAGCGGGAGATACCGGGGAGCTGTTTTTT.

This chain joins TRBV5-4 and TRBJ2-1; TRBD1 aligns across 9 bases. Germline CDR1 SGHNT, CDR2 YYREEE (reference sequence). There are 15 residues in the CDR3. With V trimmed by 2 bases and J by 1 base, 1 base remained unmatched. CDR3 residues: CASSFGQGSYNEQFF. The CDR3 DNA follows: TGTGCCAGCAGCTTCGGACAGGGGTCCTACAATGAGCAGTTCTTC. Combining the CDR3 with reference TRBV5-4 and TRBJ2-1 gives the whole variable domain ETGVTQSPTHLIKTRGQQVTLRCSSQSGHNTVSWYQQALGQGPQFIFQYYREEENGRGNFPPRFSGLQFPNYSSELNVNALELDDSALYLCASSFGQGSYNEQFFGPGTRLTVL.

The count of this clone is one. The rearrangement uses TRBV6-5 and TRBJ2-1; D is possibly TRBD1 or TRBD2 (5 bases each). V was shortened by 3 bases and J by 5 bases, with 11 bases between the two germline ends. This CDR3 spans 14 amino acids. Germline CDR1 MNHEY, CDR2 SVGAGI. CDR3 DNA sequence: TGTGCCAGCAGTTATGAGGGGTATGACAATGAGCAGTTCTTC. Amino acid sequence: CASSYEGYDNEQFF.

This clone is a singleton in its sample. The gene calls are TRBV2 and TRBJ2-5, with D maybe TRBD1 (6 bases). CDR1 and CDR2 (germline): SNHLY, FYNNEI. This CDR3 is 14 amino acids long. Trimming stripped 6 bases from V and 5 bases from J, with 16 bases between. CDR3 amino acids: CASREYRAEETQYF. The CDR3 bases are TGTGCCAGCAGAGAGTACAGGGCAGAGGAGACCCAGTACTTC. Combining the CDR3 with reference TRBV2 and TRBJ2-5 gives the whole variable domain EPEVTQTPSHQVTQMGQEVILRCVPISNHLYFYWYRQILGQKVEFLVSFYNNEISEKSEIFDDQFSVERPDGSNFTLKIRSTKLEDSAMYFCASREYRAEETQYFGPGTRLLVL.

The chain recombines TRBV29-1 with TRBJ2-3; D uncertain. Trimming took off 5 bases at V and 3 bases at J, with 6 bases between the two ends. Germline V gives CDR1 SQVTM, CDR2 ANQGSEA. There are 11 residues in the CDR3. Here the CDR3 reads CSVSFTDTQYF. The CDR3 nucleotides read TGCAGCGTTTCATTTACAGATACGCAGTATTTT.

This clone was recorded only once. This chain connects TRBV5-3 to TRBJ2-3; D might be TRBD2 (5 bases). TRBV5-3 is identified as an open reading frame with a role that is uncertain. The germline V and J ends were trimmed by 0 bases and 1 base, with 15 bases remaining between them. This CDR3 comprises 17 residues. Here the CDR3 reads CARSLARETPRTDTQYF. The CDR3 nucleotides are TGTGCCAGAAGCTTGGCGAGGGAGACCCCGCGCACAGATACGCAGTATTTT.

Worth noting for this clone: Germline and junction disagree at one end, which may indicate a read error. Other nucleotide sequences in the sample specify the same CDR3. The chain combines TRBV15 with TRBJ1-5, with a possible D match to TRBD1 (6 bases). This CDR3 has 17 residues. CDR1 is LNHNV, CDR2 YYDKDF, per germline (reference sequence). CDR3 in DNA: TGCGCCACCAGCAGTCCCCAGGGGTTTAGGGGCAATCAGCCCCAGCATTTT. It encodes CATSSPQGFRGNQPQHF. Based on the CDR3 plus reference TRBV15 and TRBJ1-5, the full variable domain is DAMVIQNPRYQVTQFGKPVTLSCSQTLNHNVMYWYQQKSSQAPKLLFHYYDKDFNNEADTPDNFQSRRPNTSFCFLDIRSPGLGDTAMYLCATSSPQGFRGNQPQHFGDGTRLSIL.

V is TRBV5-4 and J is TRBJ1-2; TRBD1 might be the D (6 bases). Germline CDR1 SGHNT, CDR2 YYREEE (reference sequence). CDR3 length equals 14 residues. V lost 3 bases, J lost 7 bases, and 16 bases lay in between. The CDR3 region has the DNA TGTGCCAGCAGCTCAGACAGGTGGAGTGGTGGCTACACCTTC. Protein sequence: CASSSDRWSGGYTF.

CDR3 protein: CASSRTGSRGGTEAFF. Here the CDR3 DNA reads TGTGCCAGCAGTCGGACAGGGTCGCGGGGAGGCACTGAAGCTTTCTTT. V gene TRBV11-2 combines with J gene TRBJ1-1; the match to TRBD1 covers 8 bases. The CDR3 covers 16 residues. Unmatched junction bases numbered 13, after V lost 6 bases and J lost 4 bases. The germline gives CDR1 SGHAT, CDR2 FQNNGV.

The chain joins TRBV10-3 to TRBJ2-3, with D hard to call. Germline loops: CDR1 ENHRY, CDR2 SYGVKD. Trimming took off 0 bases at V and 3 bases at J, with 13 bases between the two ends. CDR3 length equals 16 residues. CDR3 nucleotides: TGTGCCATCAGTGAGTCGCGCGCCAGCCAGACAGATACGCAGTATTTT. Amino acid sequence: CAISESRASQTDTQYF.

V and J are TRBV11-2 and TRBJ2-3; no definite D call. The CDR3 is made up of 11 amino acids. Trimming pared 6 bases from V and 3 bases from J, leaving 4 bases between. The germline V gene has CDR1 SGHAT and CDR2 FQNNGV. This CDR3 reads CASRGTDTQYF. CDR3 in DNA: TGTGCCAGCAGGGGAACAGATACGCAGTATTTT.

The J gene is TRBJ2-2, the V gene TRBV7-8, with D possibly TRBD1 on 5 matching bases. Germline values: CDR1 SGHVS, CDR2 FQNEAQ. The V and J ends lost 2 bases and 2 bases respectively, with 12 bases between them. The CDR3 runs 16 residues. The CDR3 DNA follows: TGTGCCAGCAGCTTACGTGACAGTATTAACACCGGGGAGCTGTTTTTT. Translation: CASSLRDSINTGELFF. The whole variable domain, filled in from reference TRBV7-8 and TRBJ2-2, reads GAGVSQSPRYKVAKRGQDVALRCDPISGHVSLFWYQQALGQGPEFLTYFQNEAQLDKSGLPSDRFFAERPEGSVSTLKIQRTQQEDSAVYLCASSLRDSINTGELFFGEGSRLTVL.

The J gene is TRBJ1-2, the V gene TRBV9; D ambiguous. The CDR3 spans 14 residues. V was pared by 4 bases and J by 12 bases, with 22 bases between. Germline lookup yields CDR1 SGDLS and CDR2 YYNGEE. CDR3 residues: CASSYPGTGGKNTF. The CDR3 DNA reads as TGTGCCAGCAGCTACCCAGGAACCGGTGGAAAAAACACCTTC.

CDR3 in DNA: TGTGCCAGCGCCCGCCAGGGTAGCCTAGAGACCCAGTACTTC. Its translation is CASARQGSLETQYF. J is TRBJ2-5 and V is TRBV18, with D possibly matching TRBD1 (5 bases). Trimming stripped 8 bases from V and 4 bases from J, with 17 bases between. Germline values: CDR1 KGHSH, CDR2 LQKENI. The CDR3 contains 14 residues. The whole variable domain, filled in from reference TRBV18 and TRBJ2-5, reads NAGVMQNPRHLVRRRGQEARLRCSPMKGHSHVYWYRQLPEEGLKFMVYLQKENIIDESGMPKERFSAEFPKEGPSILRIQQVVRGDSAAYFCASARQGSLETQYFGPGTRLLVL.

This chain links TRBV19 with TRBJ2-2; 12 bases are a match to TRBD2. The CDR3 loop spans 15 amino acids. From germline, CDR1 is LNHDA and CDR2 SQIVND (reference sequence). V shed 6 bases and J 6 bases; nucleotides not matched to a gene: 5. The CDR3 DNA reads TGTGCCAGTAGGACTAGCGGGAGTTGGGCCGGGGAGCTGTTTTTT. Translated, it gives CASRTSGSWAGELFF.

The rearrangement joins TRBV18 to TRBJ2-7, with 13 nucleotides matching TRBD2. The V segment lost 4 bases and the J segment 5 bases; nucleotides outside the gene matches: 2. CDR3 length: 14 residues. In germline, CDR1 is KGHSH, CDR2 LQKENI. CDR3 sequence reads: CASSQGLAGDEQYF. In DNA, the CDR3 is TGTGCCAGCTCACAAGGACTAGCGGGGGACGAGCAGTACTTC.

This sequence joins TRBV11-2 and TRBJ1-4; TRBD1 is a possible D gene (5 bases). Germline values: CDR1 SGHAT, CDR2 FQNNGV. CDR3 length equals 15 residues. V gave up 4 bases and J gave up 3 bases, with 12 bases separating them. This CDR3 reads CASSSTGTANEKLFF. The CDR3 DNA is TGTGCCAGCAGCTCAACCGGGACGGCTAATGAAAAACTGTTTTTT.

V and J are TRBV15 and TRBJ1-2, with 8 bases identical to TRBD1. The CDR3 contains 18 residues. The V gene's germline CDR1 is LNHNV and CDR2 YYDKDF (reference sequence). The ends lost 5 bases at V and 6 bases at J; junction bases unmatched: 20. As DNA, the CDR3 is TGTGCCACCAGCTTACTTCACGGGGGCAGGGGGCGGGAGGATGGCTACACCTTC. Its translation: CATSLLHGGRGREDGYTF.

CDR3 loop: CASSGTSKVAYEQYF. In nucleotides, the CDR3 is TGTGCCAGCAGTGGGACTTCCAAGGTGGCCTACGAGCAGTACTTC. This chain connects TRBV5-4 to TRBJ2-7; possibly TRBD2 for D (6 bases). The germline V and J ends were trimmed by 5 bases and 2 bases, with 17 bases remaining between them. Germline-derived CDR1 and CDR2 are SGHNT and YYREEE (reference sequence). This CDR3 has 15 residues.

This clone is a singleton in its sample. This chain uses TRBV2 with TRBJ2-5; 12 nucleotides line up with TRBD2. The germline gives CDR1 SNHLY, CDR2 FYNNEI. The ends lost 5 bases at V and 2 bases at J; junction bases unmatched: 6. CDR3 size: 16 residues. The CDR3 spells CASSKGLAGRQETQYF. DNA of the CDR3: TGTGCCAGCAGTAAAGGACTAGCGGGGAGACAAGAGACCCAGTACTTC.

The rearrangement uses TRBV2 and TRBJ1-3, with TRBD1 matching over 10 bases. J lost 4 bases, V lost 4 bases, and 4 bases had no gene match. Germline lookup yields CDR1 SNHLY and CDR2 FYNNEI. This CDR3 is 15 amino acids long. The CDR3 loop reads CASSAGQGPGNTIYF. The CDR3 bases are TGTGCCAGCAGTGCGGGACAGGGGCCCGGAAACACCATATATTTT.

This chain links TRBV11-2 with TRBJ1-4; D is possibly TRBD1 (5 bases). The V end lost 6 bases, the J end lost 8 bases, and 16 bases lay between the germline ends. The CDR3 spans 14 residues. Germline CDR1 and CDR2: SGHAT and FQNNGV. The CDR3 sequence: CASRNQGLLEKLFF. For the CDR3, the DNA is TGTGCCAGCAGAAACCAGGGTTTATTAGAAAAACTGTTTTTT. The full variable domain, its missing parts supplied by reference TRBV11-2 and TRBJ1-4, is EAGVAQSPRYKIIEKRQSVAFWCNPISGHATLYWYQQILGQGPKLLIQFQNNGVVDDSQLPKDRFSAERLKGVDSTLKIQPAKLEDSAVYLCASRNQGLLEKLFFGSGTQLSVL.

V is TRBV6-5 and J is TRBJ1-1; TRBD1 might be the D (6 bases). This CDR3 is built from 14 residues. V was shortened by 0 bases and J by 5 bases, with 10 bases between the two germline ends. Germline V gene data show CDR1 as MNHEY and CDR2 as SVGAGI. The CDR3 coding sequence is TGTGCCAGCAGTTACTCGAGGGGGGGAACTGAAGCTTTCTTT. Protein product: CASSYSRGGTEAFF.

This clone was found once. The rearrangement joins TRBV6-5 to TRBJ2-1, with unresolved D. This CDR3 has 16 residues. V was clipped by 0 bases and J by 6 bases, with 15 bases between them. Germline V gene data show CDR1 as MNHEY and CDR2 as SVGAGI. DNA for the CDR3: TGTGCCAGCAGTTACTCGAGCCTTTGGGTGACCAATGAGCAGTTCTTC. Encoded protein: CASSYSSLWVTNEQFF.

V gene TRBV5-1 combines with J gene TRBJ2-3; D gene ambiguous. The CDR3 covers 11 residues. Germline V lookup: CDR1 SGHRS, CDR2 YFSETQ. V lost 3 bases to trimming and J lost 6 bases, with 5 bases between them. CDR3 sequence reads: CASSSRDTQYF. As DNA, the CDR3 is TGCGCCAGCAGCTCGAGGGATACGCAGTATTTT.

This chain links TRBV27 with TRBJ2-7; 8 positions match TRBD1. Per germline, CDR1 MNHEY and CDR2 SMNVEV (reference sequence). The trim removed 6 bases at V and 3 bases at J, leaving 10 bases unmatched. This CDR3 is 15 amino acids long. CDR3 sequence (DNA): TGTGCCAGCAGCCGGGCCGGGACAGGAATCTACGAGCAGTACTTC. It translates to CASSRAGTGIYEQYF.

A remark on this clone: The sample has other DNA sequences that encode this CDR3 too. V gene TRBV6-6 combines with J gene TRBJ1-5; no definite D call. Looked up from germline, CDR1 is MNHNY and CDR2 is SVGAGI (reference sequence). There are 16 residues in the CDR3. V lost 2 bases to trimming and J lost 0 bases, with 11 bases between them. Written as DNA, the CDR3 is TGTGCCAGCAGTTACCCCCCGGGAGTTAGCAATCAGCCCCAGCATTTT. This translates into CASSYPPGVSNQPQHF.

The V and J genes are TRBV7-9 and TRBJ1-2; D remains unclear. The CDR3 has 14 amino acids. In germline, CDR1 is SEHNR, CDR2 FQNEAQ (reference sequence). Between the trimmed V and J ends, which lost 0 bases and 6 bases, there was a span of 11 bases. Here the CDR3 reads CASSLARVVNGYTF. The CDR3 DNA sequence: TGTGCCAGCAGCTTAGCGAGGGTTGTTAATGGCTACACCTTC.

This chain joins TRBV6-4 and TRBJ1-1; the D gene is possibly TRBD1 (5 bases). Per the germline V gene, CDR1 is MRHNA and CDR2 is SNTAGT. The CDR3 has 14 amino acids. The V and J ends lost 5 bases and 6 bases respectively, with 16 bases between them. CDR3 amino acids: CASSLEIGGAEAFF. As DNA, the CDR3 is TGTGCCAGCAGTTTAGAGATCGGGGGAGCTGAAGCTTTCTTT.

In this sample, this clone turned up once. The chain uses TRBV14 and TRBJ2-7; D not resolved. V dropped 6 bases and J dropped 3 bases, with 9 bases sitting between them. The CDR3 runs 12 residues. CDR1 is SGHDN, CDR2 FVKESK, per germline. This CDR3 is CASSLWGYEQYF. CDR3 in DNA: TGTGCCAGCAGTCTCTGGGGCTACGAGCAGTACTTC. The whole variable domain, remainder taken from reference TRBV14 and TRBJ2-7, is EAGVTQFPSHSVIEKGQTVTLRCDPISGHDNLYWYRRVMGKEIKFLLHFVKESKQDESGMPNNRFLAERTGGTYSTLKVQPAELEDSGVYFCASSLWGYEQYFGPGTRLTVT.

The chain uses TRBV29-1 and TRBJ1-5, with TRBD1 as a possible D gene (6 bases). The V gene's germline CDR1 is SQVTM and CDR2 ANQGSEA. The CDR3 loop spans 13 amino acids. Deletions cut 0 bases from V and 6 bases from J, with 9 bases between. The CDR3 loop is CSVEEVRGQPQHF. CDR3 in DNA: TGCAGCGTTGAAGAAGTCAGGGGTCAGCCCCAGCATTTT.